The source of this TCR beta chain is a study of T-cell memory formation after mild COVID-19. It was 5'RACE with constant-segment primers that produced the TCR alpha and TCR beta cDNA libraries, which carried sample barcodes and UMIs. TCRdb redid the calling of the 5' RACE reads with MiXCR, one entry per CDR3 protein. The sample consists of roughly 550,000 distinct CDR3 sequences, about 20% of them appearing once. This clonotype was detected a few times. This CDR3 is built from 18 residues. V shed 4 bases, J shed 1 base, and the junction held 12 bases outside the gene matches. Germline CDR1 reads SNHLY; CDR2 reads FYNNEI.

Sequenced: PBMCs or a T cell subset sorted from them (not recorded which). The chain joins TRBV2 to TRBJ2-4; 8 nucleotides agree with TRBD2. The TCR was taken from an adult woman who had mild COVID-19 (a few samples of this study predate the infection). Cell type and time point are not known. The CDR3 sequence: CASSVVLREGRAKNIQYF. The CDR3 DNA sequence: TGTGCCAGCAGTGTTGTTCTCCGGGAGGGTAGGGCCAAAAACATTCAGTACTTC.